The 25 T cell receptor beta chains below come from one sample, sequenced in a study of blood T cells in healthy people across ages. The second PCR ran about 6 to 12 cycles with a sample-barcoded 5' primer and J-beta primers. One entry per CDR3 protein results from TCRdb running MiXCR on the 5' RACE reads. The repertoire consists of hundreds of thousands of distinct CDR3 sequences, with nearly 25% occurring once and the leading ten covering roughly 9%. The data also belong to a second study, concerning T cells of mothers and their children.

Sequences were obtained from blood. Every receptor here comes from a boy aged 10-17 years in good health.

The chain couples TRBV6-2 or TRBV6-3 to TRBJ2-7; TRBD1 or TRBD2 may be the D gene (5 bases each). Germline assignment: CDR1 MNHEY and CDR2 SVGEGT. Trimming cost V 9 bases and J 6 bases, with 21 bases left between them. The CDR3 runs to 14 residues. CDR3: CASDAGTGPCEQYF. The CDR3 coding sequence is TGTGCCAGTGACGCCGGGACGGGTCCCTGCGAGCAGTACTTC.

This clonotype showed up just once. The CDR3 DNA reads TGTGCCAGCAGCCTCGGGACAGCTAATTCACCCCTCCACTTT. It is translated as CASSLGTANSPLHF. The chain uses TRBV3-1 and TRBJ1-6, with 7 positions matching TRBD1. V dropped 4 bases and J dropped 6; count of bases not matched to a gene: 3. Germline lookup yields CDR1 LGHDT and CDR2 YNNKEL (reference sequence). The CDR3 extends over 14 amino acids. The variable domain in full, completed from reference TRBV3-1 and TRBJ1-6, reads DTAVSQTPKYLVTQMGNDKSIKCEQNLGHDTMYWYKQDSKKFLKIMFSYNNKELIINETVPNRFSPKSPDKAHLNLHINSLELGDSAVYFCASSLGTANSPLHFGNGTRLTVT.

This chain links TRBV6-2 or TRBV6-3 with TRBJ2-3, with TRBD2 matching 9 bases. CDR1 MNHEY and CDR2 SVGEGT come from the germline V gene. V dropped 5 bases and J dropped 4; count of bases not matched to a gene: 7. CDR3 size: 15 residues. CDR3 DNA sequence: TGTGCCAGCAGTGACCCGGGACTAGCCCCAGATACGCAGTATTTT. Residues: CASSDPGLAPDTQYF.

Ten or more counts support this clonotype. This chain connects TRBV7-2 to TRBJ2-5, with D perhaps matching TRBD2 (5 bases). Trimming removed 3 bases from V and 4 bases from J, with 9 bases in between. This CDR3 is built from 13 residues. Per germline, CDR1 SGHTA and CDR2 FQGNSA. CDR3 protein: CASSFGRGETQYF. The DNA for the CDR3 is TGTGCCAGCAGCTTTGGACGGGGAGAGACCCAGTACTTC.

The rearrangement joins TRBV7-2 to TRBJ2-1, with a weak D call TRBD2 (6 bases). Germline values: CDR1 SGHTA, CDR2 FQGNSA. V was clipped by 4 bases and J by 1 base, with 11 bases between them. This CDR3 has 15 residues. The CDR3 sequence is CASSSGRGSYNEQFF. CDR3 sequence (DNA): TGTGCCAGCAGCTCTGGCCGGGGGTCCTACAATGAGCAGTTCTTC. Together with reference TRBV7-2 and TRBJ2-1, the CDR3 gives the full variable domain: GAGVSQSPSNKVTEKGKDVELRCDPISGHTALYWYRQSLGQGLEFLIYFQGNSAPDKSGLPSDRFSAERTGGSVSTLTIQRTQQEDSAVYLCASSSGRGSYNEQFFGPGTRLTVL.

This clonotype appeared a few times. The chain is built from TRBV27 and TRBJ2-5, with D tentatively TRBD2 (5 bases). With 3 bases removed from V and 5 bases from J, the gap between germline ends came to 13 bases. The CDR3 consists of 14 residues. Germline V gene sequence: CDR1 MNHEY, CDR2 SMNVEV (reference sequence). The CDR3 nucleotides read TGTGCCAGCAGTTTCTTCGGAGGCGGGGAGACCCAGTACTTC. Translated: CASSFFGGGETQYF.

The V call is TRBV6-1, the J call TRBJ1-6; TRBD1 aligns across 7 bases. Trimming cost V 2 bases and J 5 bases; bases outside gene matches: 3. This CDR3 has 15 residues. Germline V gene lookup returns CDR1 MNHNS and CDR2 SASEGT. CDR3 loop: CASSERDRNNSPLHF. CDR3 nucleotides: TGTGCCAGCAGTGAACGGGACAGAAATAATTCACCCCTCCACTTT.

Only a few counts were recorded for this clonotype. Compared with germline, one end of the junction differs, possibly owing to a read error. The J gene is TRBJ2-2, the V gene TRBV5-1; D tentatively reads TRBD1 or TRBD2 (5 bases each). CDR1 is SGHRS, CDR2 YFSETQ, per germline. The CDR3 contains 15 residues. The CDR3 region has the DNA TGCGCCAGCAGCTTAGGGACCACGAACACCGGGGAGCCGTTTTTT. It encodes CASSLGTTNTGEPFF.

In this sample, this clonotype turned up a few times. J is TRBJ1-6 and V is TRBV29-1; 7 bases align to TRBD1. The length of the CDR3 is 13 residues. Unmatched junction bases numbered 6, after V lost 7 bases and J lost 6 bases. Germline loops: CDR1 SQVTM, CDR2 ANQGSEA. The CDR3 sequence: CSGPGQPNSPLHF. As DNA, the CDR3 is TGCAGCGGCCCGGGACAGCCTAATTCACCCCTCCACTTT. Complete variable domain (other parts from reference TRBV29-1 and TRBJ1-6): SAVISQKPSRDICQRGTSLTIQCQVDSQVTMMFWYRQQPGQSLTLIATANQGSEATYESGFVIDKFPISRPNLTFSTLTVSNMSPEDSSIYLCSGPGQPNSPLHFGNGTRLTVT.

V gene TRBV20-1 combines with J gene TRBJ1-6; 8 bases match TRBD1. The V and J ends lost 0 bases and 7 bases, in that order; junction bases with no gene match: 14. CDR3 length: 18 residues. CDR1 and CDR2 (germline): DFQATT, SNEGSKA (reference sequence). The CDR3 loop is CSARDIFQGAEENSPLHF. The CDR3 DNA is TGCAGTGCTAGAGATATTTTCCAGGGGGCGGAGGAGAATTCACCCCTCCACTTT.

This clonotype was recorded a few times. The CDR3 DNA follows: TGTGCCAGCAGTGGTAGCGGGCCGCTCTACGAGCAGTACTTC. Translating gives CASSGSGPLYEQYF. The chain employs TRBV2 and TRBJ2-7, with 7 positions matching TRBD2. There are 14 residues in the CDR3. The germline V gene encodes CDR1 SNHLY and CDR2 FYNNEI. The trim removed 4 bases at V and 3 bases at J, leaving 6 bases unmatched.

The chain uses TRBV12-3 or TRBV12-4 and TRBJ1-3; D remains unclear. With 9 bases removed from V and 4 bases from J, the gap between germline ends came to 19 bases. This CDR3 contains 15 residues. DNA for the CDR3: TGTGCCAGTGCCTTATTCCAATCATCCGGAAACACCATATATTTT. Amino acids: CASALFQSSGNTIYF.

The V gene is TRBV7-9, the J gene TRBJ2-5; D could derive from TRBD1 or TRBD2 (5 bases each). TRBJ2-7 explains the end of the DNA better; the J call may be wrong. The CDR3 totals 15 residues. Germline loops: CDR1 SEHNR, CDR2 FQNEAQ (reference sequence). CDR3 DNA: TGTGCCAGCAGCTTAGGACCCACGGGGCTCTACGAGCAGTACTTC. Its translation: CASSLGPTGLYEQYF.

The V gene is TRBV5-1, the J gene TRBJ2-1; maybe TRBD1 (5 bases). V was shortened by 5 bases and J by 3 bases, with 21 bases between the two germline ends. Germline V lookup: CDR1 SGHRS, CDR2 YFSETQ. The CDR3 extends over 17 amino acids. The CDR3 reads CASRPFLVQAYYNEQFF. The CDR3 DNA sequence: TGCGCCAGCAGGCCATTCCTTGTACAGGCGTACTACAATGAGCAGTTCTTC.

This chain uses TRBV9 with TRBJ2-3, with D possibly being TRBD1 or TRBD2 (5 bases each). V was trimmed by 4 bases and J by 3 bases, leaving 18 bases between them. The CDR3 contains 16 residues. The germline V gene has CDR1 SGDLS and CDR2 YYNGEE. The CDR3 DNA is TGTGCCAGCAGCCCCCGCCTCGGGACCGGGACAGATACGCAGTATTTT. The encoded protein is CASSPRLGTGTDTQYF.

This clonotype was counted between two and nine times. The chain links TRBV14 to TRBJ2-5; D call uncertain. The J call may be wrong; the DNA end is better matched by TRBJ2-7. In germline, CDR1 is SGHDN, CDR2 FVKESK. There are 12 residues in the CDR3. The CDR3: CASSQILDEQYF. The CDR3 DNA reads as TGTGCCAGCAGCCAAATTCTTGACGAGCAGTACTTC.

The chain joins TRBV7-2 to TRBJ2-3, with 11 bases that match TRBD2. The germline CDR1 and CDR2 sequences are SGHTA and FQGNSA. The CDR3 spans 18 residues. V was clipped by 6 bases and J by 0 bases; unmatched bases: 11. The chain's CDR3 is CASSGDLAGGASTDTQYF. The CDR3 DNA is TGTGCCAGCAGTGGGGATCTAGCGGGGGGCGCTAGCACAGATACGCAGTATTTT.

The chain employs TRBV7-2 and TRBJ2-2; D may be TRBD2 (6 bases). CDR1 and CDR2 from the germline V gene are SGHTA and FQGNSA. This CDR3 spans 15 amino acids. The V end lost 1 base, the J end lost 5 bases, and 11 bases lay between the germline ends. The CDR3 spells CASSLGDWRTGELFF. CDR3 bases: TGTGCCAGCAGCTTAGGGGACTGGAGGACCGGGGAGCTGTTTTTT.

This clonotype was seen more than once but under ten times. The rearrangement joins TRBV4-1 to TRBJ2-1, with D perhaps TRBD2 (5 bases). The CDR3 extends over 18 amino acids. The V end lost 0 bases, the J end lost 3 bases, and 18 bases lay between the germline ends. Germline values: CDR1 MGHRA, CDR2 YSYEKL. Here the CDR3 reads CASSQDSLRSGSYNEQFF. The DNA of the CDR3 is TGCGCCAGCAGCCAAGATAGCTTGCGAAGTGGGAGCTACAATGAGCAGTTCTTC.

The V and J genes are TRBV15 and TRBJ1-4; 7 bases fit TRBD1. Trimming took 4 bases from V and 4 from J; bases not matched to a gene: 6. The CDR3 sequence is 15 residues long. CDR1 is LNHNV and CDR2 is YYDKDF in the germline V gene (reference sequence). CDR3 amino acids: CATSTPGTDNEKLFF. In DNA, the CDR3 is TGTGCCACCAGCACCCCCGGGACAGATAATGAAAAACTGTTTTTT.

The CDR3 DNA is TGCAGTGCTAGAGAGTACGCGACCTACGAGCAGTACTTC. This sequence encodes CSAREYATYEQYF. V is TRBV20-1 and J is TRBJ2-7; D is unclear. The CDR3 is 13 residues long. Trimming took off 0 bases at V and 2 bases at J, with 8 bases between the two ends. Germline loops: CDR1 DFQATT, CDR2 SNEGSKA (reference sequence).

In its sample, this clonotype was seen once. This chain uses TRBV5-1 with TRBJ2-3, with D possibly being TRBD2 (6 bases). CDR3 length: 17 residues. Per germline, CDR1 SGHRS and CDR2 YFSETQ. Trimming took 4 bases from V and 5 from J, leaving 23 bases between them. The CDR3 DNA reads as TGCGCCAGCAGCCCCACTGGGGGGACCGGGAGTGGAGATACGCAGTATTTT. Its protein is CASSPTGGTGSGDTQYF.

Only a few counts were recorded for this clonotype. This chain joins TRBV15 and TRBJ2-1; possible D gene TRBD2, 6 bases. This CDR3 is 16 amino acids long. Germline V gives CDR1 LNHNV, CDR2 YYDKDF (reference sequence). Trimming took off 1 base at V and 6 bases at J, with 16 bases between the two ends. The CDR3 sequence is CATSRGWVSGGNEQFF. In DNA form, the CDR3 reads TGTGCCACCAGCAGAGGCTGGGTCTCCGGGGGCAATGAGCAGTTCTTC. Full variable domain (missing parts from reference TRBV15 and TRBJ2-1): DAMVIQNPRYQVTQFGKPVTLSCSQTLNHNVMYWYQQKSSQAPKLLFHYYDKDFNNEADTPDNFQSRRPNTSFCFLDIRSPGLGDTAMYLCATSRGWVSGGNEQFFGPGTRLTVL.

V gene TRBV2 combines with J gene TRBJ2-1, with D unclear. This CDR3 is 13 amino acids long. Germline-derived CDR1 and CDR2 are SNHLY and FYNNEI. The V end lost 7 bases, the J end lost 2 bases, and 9 bases lay between the germline ends. The CDR3 is CASTEVPYNEQFF. The CDR3 nucleotides read TGTGCCAGCACAGAGGTTCCCTACAATGAGCAGTTCTTC.

With respect to this clonotype: It is unclear where the CDR3 begins or ends on the DNA, so no DNA is shown, and the CDR3 is as TCRdb lists it. This chain links TRBV29-1 with TRBJ2-7; TRBD2, the table's D call, was not compared with the DNA. The CDR3 length equals 15 residues, ends included. CDR1 is SQVTM, CDR2 ANQGSEA, per germline. The chain's CDR3 is CSVVGNVAGGIGQHF.